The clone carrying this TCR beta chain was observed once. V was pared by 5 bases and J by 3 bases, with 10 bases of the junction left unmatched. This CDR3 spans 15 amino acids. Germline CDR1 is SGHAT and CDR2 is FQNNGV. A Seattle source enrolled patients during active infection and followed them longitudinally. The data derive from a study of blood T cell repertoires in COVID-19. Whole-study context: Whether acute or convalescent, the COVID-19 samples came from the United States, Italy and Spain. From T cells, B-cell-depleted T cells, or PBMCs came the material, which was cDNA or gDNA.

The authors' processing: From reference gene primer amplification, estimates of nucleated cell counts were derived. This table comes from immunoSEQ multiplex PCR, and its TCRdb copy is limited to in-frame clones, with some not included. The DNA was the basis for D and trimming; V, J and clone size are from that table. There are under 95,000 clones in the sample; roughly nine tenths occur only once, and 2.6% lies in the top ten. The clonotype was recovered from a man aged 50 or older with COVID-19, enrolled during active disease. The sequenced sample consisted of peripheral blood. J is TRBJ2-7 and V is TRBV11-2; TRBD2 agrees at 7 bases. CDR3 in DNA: TGTGCCAGCAGCCCCCCGTCCGGGAGGAACTACGAGCAGTACTTC. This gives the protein CASSPPSGRNYEQYF.